This T cell receptor beta chain appears in the sequencing data of a study of cytomegalovirus exposure and HLA in healthy donors. Study-wide results and caveats: A later analysis showed that HLA-associated TCR beta chains had undergone more clonal expansion than equally common others.

This clone appeared once. The antigen is unknown. Germline V gives CDR1 MNHEY, CDR2 SMNVEV (reference sequence). This CDR3 comprises 12 residues. Trimming at V came to 7 bases and at J to 3 bases, leaving 3 bases not matched to a gene. Use of 60 Vbeta and 13 Jbeta primers characterized the PCR. TCRdb's table, derived via immunoSEQ multiplex PCR, lists solely in-frame clones and lacks some. The data contain about 110,000 clones, 70% to 80% of them singletons. This TCR was sampled from a man aged 18 to 30 in good health and CMV-seronegative. This chain uses TRBV27 with TRBJ2-7, with TRBD1 matching 7 bases. Specimen: PBMCs. CDR3 nucleotides: TGTGCCAGCATGGGACAGTACTACGAGCAGTACTTC. Translating gives CASMGQYYEQYF.